This record concerns one T cell receptor (beta chain) sequence. The data are from a study of cytomegalovirus exposure and HLA in healthy donors. Researchers ran the PCR with 60 Vbeta and 13 Jbeta primers. TCRdb keeps only in-frame clones here, not all; method: immunoSEQ multiplex PCR. This repertoire comprises roughly 40,000 clones; its ten largest clones make up 6.5% to 10%. The specimen sequenced was PBMCs. This sequence originates from a male donor in good health and CMV-seronegative.

The CDR3 reads CASSSRDRDYGYTF. CDR3 DNA sequence: TGTGCCAGCTCATCCCGGGACAGGGACTATGGCTACACCTTC. The chain combines TRBV18 with TRBJ1-2; 9 nucleotides agree with TRBD1. The V segment lost 5 bases and the J segment 3 bases; nucleotides outside the gene matches: 4. The CDR3 runs 14 residues. The V gene's germline CDR1 is KGHSH and CDR2 LQKENI.